These T cell receptor beta chains were read from a single sample in a study of blood T cell repertoires in COVID-19. The data were produced by immunoSEQ multiplex PCR, yet TCRdb's version contains in-frame clones alone and is incomplete. The data contain 150,000 or so clones, 85% to 90% of them singletons. The source material was peripheral blood. The receptors shown here come from a woman between 70 and 85 years old with acute or convalescent COVID-19. Each CDR3 is given with its conserved first and last residue. A D gene is named only where the DNA matches it firmly. For some rows the clone size is stated as once, few or many, or as a class when expanded; others skip it.

CDR3nt: TGTGCCAGCAGTTTTCTGGGACAGGGGTACAATGAGCAGTTCTTC
CDR3aa: CASSFLGQGYNEQFF
abundance: -
j_gene: TRBJ2-1
d_gene: TRBD1
v_gene: TRBV6-6

CDR3nt: TGTGCCAGCAGTTTAGTGGGGACAGGGTCTAATGAAAAACTGTTTTTT
CDR3aa: CASSLVGTGSNEKLFF
abundance: -
j_gene: TRBJ1-4
d_gene: TRBD1
v_gene: TRBV27

CDR3nt: TGTGCCAGCAGCGTAGGTGGAGGGAGCTCCTACAATGAGCAGTTCTTC
CDR3aa: CASSVGGGSSYNEQFF
abundance: once
j_gene: TRBJ2-1
d_gene: -
v_gene: TRBV9

CDR3nt: TGTGCCAGCAGCCGAGGACAGGGGAATCAGCCCCAGCATTTT
CDR3aa: CASSRGQGNQPQHF
abundance: -
j_gene: TRBJ1-5
d_gene: TRBD1
v_gene: TRBV5-6

CDR3nt: TGTGCCAGCTCACCTTCGCGGGACAATGAGCAGTTCTTC
CDR3aa: CASSPSRDNEQFF
abundance: -
j_gene: TRBJ2-1
d_gene: -
v_gene: TRBV18

CDR3nt: TGTGCCACCAGGAGGGCGGGGGGAAAGAACACCGGGGAGCTGTTTTTT
CDR3aa: CATRRAGGKNTGELFF
abundance: -
j_gene: TRBJ2-2
d_gene: TRBD2
v_gene: TRBV15

CDR3nt: TGTGCCAGCAGCGTAGGTGGGAGCATAAACCACGAGCAGTACTTC
CDR3aa: CASSVGGSINHEQYF
abundance: -
j_gene: TRBJ2-7
d_gene: -
v_gene: TRBV9

CDR3nt: TGTGCCAGCTCACTCAGACAGGGGAACGGGGAGACCCAGTACTTC
CDR3aa: CASSLRQGNGETQYF
abundance: -
j_gene: TRBJ2-5
d_gene: TRBD1
v_gene: TRBV18

CDR3nt: TGTGCCAGCAGCCAACCGGGGGGAGTGAGCTACGAGCAGTACTTC
CDR3aa: CASSQPGGVSYEQYF
abundance: -
j_gene: TRBJ2-7
d_gene: TRBD2
v_gene: TRBV28

CDR3nt: TGTGCCAGCAGCGTAGGTCTATCCACGCCGGGGGCCAACGTCCTGACTTTC
CDR3aa: CASSVGLSTPGANVLTF
abundance: -
j_gene: TRBJ2-6
d_gene: -
v_gene: TRBV9

CDR3nt: TGTGCCAGCAGCCTGACTCGTACTGGAAACACCATATATTTT
CDR3aa: CASSLTRTGNTIYF
abundance: -
j_gene: TRBJ1-3
d_gene: -
v_gene: TRBV11-2

CDR3nt: TGTGCCAGCAGCCTAAAGACAGGGGGCTGGGGCTACACCTTC
CDR3aa: CASSLKTGGWGYTF
abundance: once
j_gene: TRBJ1-2
d_gene: TRBD1
v_gene: TRBV7-2

CDR3nt: TGTGCCAGCAGTGAATCTCTGACAGGGGTGGTTGAAGCTTTCTTT
CDR3aa: CASSESLTGVVEAFF
abundance: -
j_gene: TRBJ1-1
d_gene: TRBD1
v_gene: TRBV2

CDR3nt: TGTGCCAGCAGCTCAACACAGGGGGCGAAAAGTCTAACCTATAGCAATCAGCCCCAGCATTTT
CDR3aa: CASSSTQGAKSLTYSNQPQHF
abundance: -
j_gene: TRBJ1-5
d_gene: TRBD1
v_gene: TRBV7-8

CDR3nt: TGTGCCAGCAATCAAGACAGGGGGAATGGCTACACCTTC
CDR3aa: CASNQDRGNGYTF
abundance: -
j_gene: TRBJ1-2
d_gene: TRBD1
v_gene: TRBV12-3/TRBV12-4

CDR3nt: TGTGCCAGCACCGGGAGCTCCTACGAGCAGTACTTC
CDR3aa: CASTGSSYEQYF
abundance: -
j_gene: TRBJ2-7
d_gene: -
v_gene: TRBV6-5

CDR3nt: TGTGCCAGCAGTTTGGGGATCTCGCGGACTACCTACGAGCAGTACTTC
CDR3aa: CASSLGISRTTYEQYF
abundance: -
j_gene: TRBJ2-7
d_gene: -
v_gene: TRBV28

CDR3nt: TGTGCCAGCAGCCCCGGGACTAGCGTATGGGAGACCCAGTACTTC
CDR3aa: CASSPGTSVWETQYF
abundance: -
j_gene: TRBJ2-5
d_gene: TRBD2
v_gene: TRBV7-8

CDR3nt: TGTGCCAGCAGCACCTATAGCAATCAGCCCCAGCATTTT
CDR3aa: CASSTYSNQPQHF
abundance: few
j_gene: TRBJ1-5
d_gene: -
v_gene: TRBV6-2/TRBV6-3

CDR3nt: TGTGCCAGTAGTATTGGCAGGGGGCACCGCACAGTCACCGGGGAGCTGTTTTTT
CDR3aa: CASSIGRGHRTVTGELFF
abundance: -
j_gene: TRBJ2-2
d_gene: TRBD1
v_gene: TRBV19

CDR3nt: TGCGCCAGCAGCCAAGAGCAGACAGCACGAAACACCATATATTTT
CDR3aa: CASSQEQTARNTIYF
abundance: -
j_gene: TRBJ1-3
d_gene: -
v_gene: TRBV4-3

CDR3nt: TGTGCCAGCTCACCTTTTTGGGACAGCCCGTTGGGGACCTTC
CDR3aa: CASSPFWDSPLGTF
abundance: -
j_gene: TRBJ1-2
d_gene: TRBD1
v_gene: TRBV18

CDR3nt: TGCAGCGTTGACGGGACTCCCCGTGCGGGGACCCAGTACTTC
CDR3aa: CSVDGTPRAGTQYF
abundance: -
j_gene: TRBJ2-5
d_gene: -
v_gene: TRBV29-1

CDR3nt: TGTGCCAGCAGTGAATTGACAGGGGGATACAACGAGCAGTACTTC
CDR3aa: CASSELTGGYNEQYF
abundance: -
j_gene: TRBJ2-7
d_gene: TRBD1
v_gene: TRBV25-1

CDR3nt: TGTGCCAGCAGTGCTCTAGCGGGTACCTACAATGAGCAGTTCTTC
CDR3aa: CASSALAGTYNEQFF
abundance: -
j_gene: TRBJ2-1
d_gene: TRBD2
v_gene: TRBV2

CDR3nt: TGTGCCAGCAGCTTAGGGGGACAGGGACATGAGCAGTTCTTC
CDR3aa: CASSLGGQGHEQFF
abundance: -
j_gene: TRBJ2-1
d_gene: TRBD1
v_gene: TRBV11-3

CDR3nt: TGTGCCAGCAGTCCCGAGGGACACTCGAACACTGAAGCTTTCTTT
CDR3aa: CASSPEGHSNTEAFF
abundance: -
j_gene: TRBJ1-1
d_gene: -
v_gene: TRBV6-5

CDR3nt: TGTGCCAGCAGTGAAGAGGGTTCCACTGAAGCTTTCTTT
CDR3aa: CASSEEGSTEAFF
abundance: few
j_gene: TRBJ1-1
d_gene: -
v_gene: TRBV25-1

CDR3nt: TGTGCCAGCTCAAGGGGACAGGGGGAGACCCAGTACTTC
CDR3aa: CASSRGQGETQYF
abundance: once
j_gene: TRBJ2-5
d_gene: TRBD1
v_gene: TRBV18

CDR3nt: TGTGCCAGCAGCTTAGGTGGGGGACAGGGGGGCGGCTACACCTTC
CDR3aa: CASSLGGGQGGGYTF
abundance: -
j_gene: TRBJ1-2
d_gene: TRBD1
v_gene: TRBV7-2

CDR3nt: TGTGCCAGCAGTTCCCGACAGTTCTCACCCCTCCACTTT
CDR3aa: CASSSRQFSPLHF
abundance: -
j_gene: TRBJ1-6
d_gene: -
v_gene: TRBV27

CDR3nt: TGCGCCAGCAGTCTTAGCGGGGGGCTCTACAATGAGCAGTTCTTC
CDR3aa: CASSLSGGLYNEQFF
abundance: -
j_gene: TRBJ2-1
d_gene: TRBD2
v_gene: TRBV10-1

CDR3nt: TGTGCCAGCAGCTTAGGGACTTGGACAGCGACTAACTATGGCTACACCTTC
CDR3aa: CASSLGTWTATNYGYTF
abundance: few
j_gene: TRBJ1-2
d_gene: -
v_gene: TRBV7-8

CDR3nt: TGTGCCAGCAGCTTAGCACCGGATGAGCAGTTCTTC
CDR3aa: CASSLAPDEQFF
abundance: -
j_gene: TRBJ2-1
d_gene: -
v_gene: TRBV7-9

CDR3nt: TGCGCCAGCTCCAAGGGTAGGGGGTCTTACGAGCAGTACTTC
CDR3aa: CASSKGRGSYEQYF
abundance: -
j_gene: TRBJ2-7
d_gene: -
v_gene: TRBV4-3

CDR3nt: TGTGCCAGTAGTATGGAAGGGGGTCATGGCTACACCTTC
CDR3aa: CASSMEGGHGYTF
abundance: few
j_gene: TRBJ1-2
d_gene: -
v_gene: TRBV19

CDR3nt: TGTGCCAGCAGCTTATCACTAGCGATCTACAATGAGCAGTTCTTC
CDR3aa: CASSLSLAIYNEQFF
abundance: -
j_gene: TRBJ2-1
d_gene: TRBD2
v_gene: TRBV5-8